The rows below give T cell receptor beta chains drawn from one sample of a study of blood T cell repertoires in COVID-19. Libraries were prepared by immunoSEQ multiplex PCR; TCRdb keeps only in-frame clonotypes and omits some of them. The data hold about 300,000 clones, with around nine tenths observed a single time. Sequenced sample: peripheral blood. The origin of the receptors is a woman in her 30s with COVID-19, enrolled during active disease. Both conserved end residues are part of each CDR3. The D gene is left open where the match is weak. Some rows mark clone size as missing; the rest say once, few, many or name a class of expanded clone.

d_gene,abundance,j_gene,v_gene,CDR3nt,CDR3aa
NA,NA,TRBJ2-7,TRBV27,TGTGCCAGCAGTTTTTCAGGGGCCTACGAGCAGTACTTC,CASSFSGAYEQYF
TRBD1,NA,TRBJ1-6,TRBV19,TGTGCCAGTAGTTCGGACAGGGTTAATAATTCACCCCTCCACTTT,CASSSDRVNNSPLHF
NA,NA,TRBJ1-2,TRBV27,TGTGCCAGCAGTTTAGGGAGGGGCTATGGCTACACCTTC,CASSLGRGYGYTF
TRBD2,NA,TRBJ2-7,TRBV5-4,TGTGCCAGCAGCTTCGGACTAGCCGGTGGATCCGAGCAGTACTTC,CASSFGLAGGSEQYF
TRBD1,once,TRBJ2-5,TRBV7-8,TGTGCCAGCAGCGCCCGGGACAGGGGGGAGACCCAGTACTTC,CASSARDRGETQYF
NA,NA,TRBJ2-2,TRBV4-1,TGCGCCAGCAGCCAAGCTACAGGGATCAGCCGGGAGCTGTTTTTT,CASSQATGISRELFF
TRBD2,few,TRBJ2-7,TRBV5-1,TGCGCCAGCAGCTTGGAGCTAGCGGGGAACCCGTCCTACGAGCAGTACTTC,CASSLELAGNPSYEQYF
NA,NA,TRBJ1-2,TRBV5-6,TGTGCCAGCAGCCATTACAAACCGCCCTATGGCTACACCTTC,CASSHYKPPYGYTF
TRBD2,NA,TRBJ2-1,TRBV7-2,TGTGCCAGCAGCCCCAGTTGGCCTAGCGGGGGGGCCGGGCAGTTCTTC,CASSPSWPSGGAGQFF
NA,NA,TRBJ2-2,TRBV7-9,TGTGCCAGCAGCTTAGGTGGCAGGGCGACCGGGGAGCTGTTTTTT,CASSLGGRATGELFF
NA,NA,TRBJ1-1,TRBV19,TGTGCCAGTAGTGCTCAGGGTTGGGCTGAAGCTTTCTTT,CASSAQGWAEAFF
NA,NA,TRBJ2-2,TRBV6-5,TGTGCCAGCTCCCAGGGGCTAAACACCGGGGAGCTGTTTTTT,CASSQGLNTGELFF
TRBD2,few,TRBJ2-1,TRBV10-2,TGCGCCAGCAGGCTAGCGGAATCCTACAATGAGCAGTTCTTC,CASRLAESYNEQFF
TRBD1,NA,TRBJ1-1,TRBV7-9,TGTGCCAGCAGTTCAACCCGGACAGGGGATGAAGCTTTCTTT,CASSSTRTGDEAFF
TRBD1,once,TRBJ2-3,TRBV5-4,TGTGCCAGCAGCGAGGGGGCGGCGGGTCCATGGTATTTT,CASSEGAAGPWYF
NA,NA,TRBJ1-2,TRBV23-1,TGCGCCAGCAGTCAAGAGGTCCTGGCCTATGGCTACACCTTC,CASSQEVLAYGYTF
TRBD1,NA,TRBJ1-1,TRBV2,TGTGCCAGCAGCGGAATAATCAGGGGGACTGAAGCTTTCTTT,CASSGIIRGTEAFF
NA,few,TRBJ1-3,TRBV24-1,TGTGCCACCAGTGCCTCCCTCGGAAACACCATATATTTT,CATSASLGNTIYF
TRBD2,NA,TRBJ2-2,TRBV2,TGTGCCAGCAGTTTCCAGGGACTAGCGGGGCGCACCGGGGAGCTGTTTTTT,CASSFQGLAGRTGELFF
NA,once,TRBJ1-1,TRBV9,TGTGCCAGCAGCGTCGGGTGGAACACTGAAGCTTTCTTT,CASSVGWNTEAFF
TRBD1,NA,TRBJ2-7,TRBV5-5,TGTGCCAGCAGCTTGGGACAGGGGGGATACGAGCAGTACTTC,CASSLGQGGYEQYF
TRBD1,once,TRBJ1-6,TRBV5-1,TGCGCCAGCAGCGTGACCACGGGACAGGGGAATTCACCCCTCCACTTT,CASSVTTGQGNSPLHF
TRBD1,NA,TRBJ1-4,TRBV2,TGTGCCAGCCAAAGGACAGGGGGCGTCAATGAAAAACTGTTTTTT,CASQRTGGVNEKLFF
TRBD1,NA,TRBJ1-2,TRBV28,TGTGCCAGCAGATCCGGGACAGGAGATAACTATGGCTACACCTTC,CASRSGTGDNYGYTF
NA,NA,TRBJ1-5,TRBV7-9,TGTGCCAGCAGCCTTGGAGGGTACCAGCCCCAGCATTTT,CASSLGGYQPQHF
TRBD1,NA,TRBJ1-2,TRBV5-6,TGTGCCAGCAGCTTGGACAGGGGGCCTGAGGGCTACACCTTC,CASSLDRGPEGYTF
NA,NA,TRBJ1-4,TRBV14,TGTGCCAGCACAGCCAGGCTGAATGAAAAACTGTTTTTT,CASTARLNEKLFF
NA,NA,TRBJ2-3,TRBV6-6,TGTGCCAGCAGTCCTTCCCATGTAAGCGTTTTCACAGATACGCAGTATTTT,CASSPSHVSVFTDTQYF
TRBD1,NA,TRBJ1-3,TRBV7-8,TGTGCCAGCAGCCGGACAGGGGGCGGAAACACCATATATTTT,CASSRTGGGNTIYF
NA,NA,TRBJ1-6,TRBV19,TGTGCCAGTAGTTTTCCAACAGTGAGCTCCTATAATTCACCCCTCCACTTT,CASSFPTVSSYNSPLHF
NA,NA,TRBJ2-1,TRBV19,TGTGCCAGTAGCGATACCGGGACACACTACAATGAGCAGTTCTTC,CASSDTGTHYNEQFF
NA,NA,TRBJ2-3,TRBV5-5,TGTGCCAGCAGACCGGCGGGGGCCCAGCTGGGAGATACGCAGTATTTT,CASRPAGAQLGDTQYF
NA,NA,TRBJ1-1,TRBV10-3,TGTGCCATCAGTGAGTCCGGGGGGCAGGTCTCTGAAGCTTTCTTT,CAISESGGQVSEAFF
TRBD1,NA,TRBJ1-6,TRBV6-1,TGTGCCAGCAGTGAAATGGGACAGGGGGTGTATTCCTATAATTCACCCCTCCACTTT,CASSEMGQGVYSYNSPLHF
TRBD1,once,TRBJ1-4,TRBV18,TGTGCCAGCTCACCCGACAGGGACAGTGAAAAACTGTTTTTT,CASSPDRDSEKLFF
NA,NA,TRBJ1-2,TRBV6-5,TGTGCCAGCAGTTACAGCCTTACTAACTATGGCTACACCTTC,CASSYSLTNYGYTF
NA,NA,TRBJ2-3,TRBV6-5,TGTGCCAGCACCCCGGTCTATAGCACAGATACGCAGTATTTT,CASTPVYSTDTQYF
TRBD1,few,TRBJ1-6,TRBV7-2,TGTGCCAGCAGGCAAGGGGGCGCGGGAAATTCACCCCTCCACTTT,CASRQGGAGNSPLHF
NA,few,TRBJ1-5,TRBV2,TGTGCCAGCAGTGGTGCGGCGCAGAGTCAGCCCCAGCATTTT,CASSGAAQSQPQHF
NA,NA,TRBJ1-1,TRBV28,TGTGCCAGCAGTTTGCGAGGGAGGGGGAACACTGAAGCTTTCTTT,CASSLRGRGNTEAFF
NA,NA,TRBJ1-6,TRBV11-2,TGTGCCAGCAGCTTTTCAGGGCTTAATTCACCCCTCCACTTT,CASSFSGLNSPLHF
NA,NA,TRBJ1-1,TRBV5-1,TGCGCCAGCAGCTTAGAGGGGGATCAAGGCACTGAAGCTTTCTTT,CASSLEGDQGTEAFF
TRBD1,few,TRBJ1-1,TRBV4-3,TGCGCCAGCAGCCAGGGGACAGGGCTCAACACTGAAGCTTTCTTT,CASSQGTGLNTEAFF
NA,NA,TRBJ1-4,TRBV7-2,TGTGCCAGCAGCGTCGGGATTAATGAAAAACTGTTTTTT,CASSVGINEKLFF
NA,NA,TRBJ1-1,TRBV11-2,TGTGCCAGCAGCTTAGGAGGGCACACTGAAGCTTTCTTT,CASSLGGHTEAFF
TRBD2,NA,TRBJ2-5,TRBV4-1,TGCGCCAGCAGCCGTCTAAGCGGGGGGGCCCAGACCCAGTACTTC,CASSRLSGGAQTQYF
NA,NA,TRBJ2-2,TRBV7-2,TGTGCCAGCAGCCCAGGGACGAACACCGGGGAGCTGTTTTTT,CASSPGTNTGELFF
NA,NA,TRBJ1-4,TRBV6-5,TGTGCCAGCAGGAAAACAGTAAATGAAAAACTGTTTTTT,CASRKTVNEKLFF
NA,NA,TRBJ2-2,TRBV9,TGTGCCAGCAGCAGAACTAGATCCGGGGAGCTGTTTTTT,CASSRTRSGELFF
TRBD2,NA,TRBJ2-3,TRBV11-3,TGTGCCAGCGGGAGGGTCCCAGATACGCAGTATTTT,CASGRVPDTQYF
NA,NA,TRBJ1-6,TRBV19,TGTGCCAGTAGTATGGGCCCTACTTCACCCCTCCACTTT,CASSMGPTSPLHF
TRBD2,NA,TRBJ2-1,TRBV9,TGTGCCAGCAGCGTGGGACTAGCGGACAATGAGCAGTTCTTC,CASSVGLADNEQFF
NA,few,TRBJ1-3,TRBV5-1,TGCGCCAGCAGCTTGGCCGCCAGCTCTGGAAACACCATATATTTT,CASSLAASSGNTIYF
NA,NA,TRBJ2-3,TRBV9,TGTGCCAGCAGCGTCTCGGCAGATACGCAGTATTTT,CASSVSADTQYF
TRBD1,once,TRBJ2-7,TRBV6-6,TGTGCCAGCAGCCTCACCGGGACAGGGTCCTACGAGCAGTACTTC,CASSLTGTGSYEQYF
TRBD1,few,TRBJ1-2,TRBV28,TGTGCCAGCAGAGGCACAGGGGCTGGCTACACCTTC,CASRGTGAGYTF
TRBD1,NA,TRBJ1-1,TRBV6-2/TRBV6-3,TGTGCCAGCAGTTTCCACCCCTATAGAAGACAGGGTTCGAACACTGAAGCTTTCTTT,CASSFHPYRRQGSNTEAFF
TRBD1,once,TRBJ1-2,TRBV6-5,TGTGCCAGCAGTTACTCGATGGGACAGACATCAGGTGGCTACACCTTC,CASSYSMGQTSGGYTF